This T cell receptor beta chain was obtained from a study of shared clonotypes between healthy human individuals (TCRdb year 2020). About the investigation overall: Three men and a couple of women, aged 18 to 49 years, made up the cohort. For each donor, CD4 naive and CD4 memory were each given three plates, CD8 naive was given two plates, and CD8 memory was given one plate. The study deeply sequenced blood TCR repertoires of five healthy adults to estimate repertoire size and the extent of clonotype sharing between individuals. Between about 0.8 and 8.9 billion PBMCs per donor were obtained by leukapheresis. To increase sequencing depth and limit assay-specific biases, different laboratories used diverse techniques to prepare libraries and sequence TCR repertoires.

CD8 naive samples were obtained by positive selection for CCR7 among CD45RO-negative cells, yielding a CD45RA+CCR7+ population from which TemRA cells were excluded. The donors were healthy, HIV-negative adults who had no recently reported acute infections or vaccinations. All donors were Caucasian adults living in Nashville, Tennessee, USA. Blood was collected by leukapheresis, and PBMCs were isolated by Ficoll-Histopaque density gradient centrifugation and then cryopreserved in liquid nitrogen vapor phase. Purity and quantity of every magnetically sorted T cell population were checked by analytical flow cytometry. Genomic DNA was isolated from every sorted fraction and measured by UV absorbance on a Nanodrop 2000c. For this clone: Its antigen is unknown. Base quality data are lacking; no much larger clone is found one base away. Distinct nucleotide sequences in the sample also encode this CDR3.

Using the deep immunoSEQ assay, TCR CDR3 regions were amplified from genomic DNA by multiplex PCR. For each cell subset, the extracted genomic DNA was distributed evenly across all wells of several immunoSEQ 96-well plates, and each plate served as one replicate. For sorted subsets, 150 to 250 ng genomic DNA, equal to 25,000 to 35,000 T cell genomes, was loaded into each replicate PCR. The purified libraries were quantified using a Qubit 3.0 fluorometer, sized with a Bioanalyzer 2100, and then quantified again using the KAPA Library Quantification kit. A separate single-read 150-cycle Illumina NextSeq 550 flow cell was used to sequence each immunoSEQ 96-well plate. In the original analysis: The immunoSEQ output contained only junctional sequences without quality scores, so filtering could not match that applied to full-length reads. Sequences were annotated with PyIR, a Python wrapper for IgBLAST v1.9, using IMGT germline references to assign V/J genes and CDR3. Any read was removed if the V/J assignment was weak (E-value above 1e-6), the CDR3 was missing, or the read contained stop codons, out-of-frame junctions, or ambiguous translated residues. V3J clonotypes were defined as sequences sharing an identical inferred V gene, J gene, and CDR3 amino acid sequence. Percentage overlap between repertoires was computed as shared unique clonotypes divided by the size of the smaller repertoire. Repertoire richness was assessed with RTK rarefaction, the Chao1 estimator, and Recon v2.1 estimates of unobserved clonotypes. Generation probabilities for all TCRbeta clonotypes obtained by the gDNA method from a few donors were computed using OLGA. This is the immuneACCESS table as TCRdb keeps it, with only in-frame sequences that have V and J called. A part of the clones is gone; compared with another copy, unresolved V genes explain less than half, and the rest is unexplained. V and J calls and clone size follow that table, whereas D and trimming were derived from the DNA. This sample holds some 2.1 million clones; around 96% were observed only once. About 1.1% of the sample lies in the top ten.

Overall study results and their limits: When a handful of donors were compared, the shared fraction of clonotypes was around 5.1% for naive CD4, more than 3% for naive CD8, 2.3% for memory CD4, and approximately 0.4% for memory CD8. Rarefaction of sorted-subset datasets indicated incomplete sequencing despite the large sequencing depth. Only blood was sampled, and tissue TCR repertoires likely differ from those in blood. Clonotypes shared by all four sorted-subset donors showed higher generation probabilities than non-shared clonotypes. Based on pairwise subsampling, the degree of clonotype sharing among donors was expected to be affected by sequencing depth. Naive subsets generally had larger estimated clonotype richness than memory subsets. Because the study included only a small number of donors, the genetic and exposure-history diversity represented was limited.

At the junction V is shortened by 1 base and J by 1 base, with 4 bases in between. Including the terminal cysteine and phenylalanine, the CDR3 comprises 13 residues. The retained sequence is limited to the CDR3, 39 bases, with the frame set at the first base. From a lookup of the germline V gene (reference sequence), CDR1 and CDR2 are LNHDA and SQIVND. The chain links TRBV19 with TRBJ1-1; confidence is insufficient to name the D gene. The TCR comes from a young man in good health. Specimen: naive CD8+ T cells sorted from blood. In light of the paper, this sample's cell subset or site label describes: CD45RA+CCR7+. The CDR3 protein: CASSIVPNTEAFF. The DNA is TGTGCCAGTAGTATAGTCCCGAACACTGAAGCTTTCTTT. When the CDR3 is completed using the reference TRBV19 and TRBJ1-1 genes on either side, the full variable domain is DGGITQSPKYLFRKEGQNVTLSCEQNLNHDAMYWYRQDPGQGLRLIYYSQIVNDFQKGDIAEGYSVSREKKESFPLTVTSAQKNPTAFYLCASSIVPNTEAFFGQGTRLTVV.